The clone carrying this T cell receptor beta chain turned up a few times. Its matching antigen is unknown. The PCR was carried out with 60 Vbeta primers and 13 Jbeta primers. The data were produced by immunoSEQ multiplex PCR, yet TCRdb's version contains in-frame clones alone and is incomplete. The repertoire has under 150,000 clones, roughly two thirds of them found once; the top ten carry 1.6%. In germline, CDR1 is LGHNA, CDR2 YNFKEQ. The CDR3 is made up of 15 amino acids. V dropped 2 bases and J dropped 8; count of bases not matched to a gene: 9. The data are from a study of cytomegalovirus exposure and HLA in healthy donors. The overall study: As an earlier analysis found, 180 million or so T cells yielded 117 million unique TCR beta sequences. Study outcomes and limitations: High specificity and sensitivity for cytomegalovirus status were reported for the classifier.

The receptor's source is a man between 25 and 39 years old in good health and CMV-seropositive. This chain connects TRBV4-2 to TRBJ1-2; TRBD1 agrees at 9 bases. The sequencing sample was made of PBMCs. The CDR3 is CASSQRDPGQGGYTF. The CDR3 region has the DNA TGTGCCAGCAGCCAACGTGATCCGGGACAGGGAGGCTACACCTTC.